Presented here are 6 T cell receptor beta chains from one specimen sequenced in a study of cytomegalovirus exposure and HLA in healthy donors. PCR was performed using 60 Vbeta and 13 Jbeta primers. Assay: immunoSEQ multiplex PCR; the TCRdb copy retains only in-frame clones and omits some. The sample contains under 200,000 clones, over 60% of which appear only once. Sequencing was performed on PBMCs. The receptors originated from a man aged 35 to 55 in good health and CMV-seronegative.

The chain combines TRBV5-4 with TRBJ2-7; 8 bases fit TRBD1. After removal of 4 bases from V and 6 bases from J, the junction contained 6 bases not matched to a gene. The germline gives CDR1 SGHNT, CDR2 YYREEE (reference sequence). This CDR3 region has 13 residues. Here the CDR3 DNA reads TGTGCCAGCAGCCTGACAGGGGCCCCCGAGCAGTACTTC. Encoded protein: CASSLTGAPEQYF.

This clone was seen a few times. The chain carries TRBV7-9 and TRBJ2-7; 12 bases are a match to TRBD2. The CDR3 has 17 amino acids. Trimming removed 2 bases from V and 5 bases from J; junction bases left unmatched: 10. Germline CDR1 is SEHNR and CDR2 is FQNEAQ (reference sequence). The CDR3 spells CASSLIPTSGSKNEQYF. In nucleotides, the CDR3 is TGTGCCAGCAGCTTAATCCCGACTAGCGGGAGTAAGAACGAGCAGTACTTC.

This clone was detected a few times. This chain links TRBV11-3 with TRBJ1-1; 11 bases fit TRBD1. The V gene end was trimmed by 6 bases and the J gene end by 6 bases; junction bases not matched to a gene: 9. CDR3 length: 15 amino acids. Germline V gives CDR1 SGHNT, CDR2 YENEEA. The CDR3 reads CASRDRGHWDPEAFF. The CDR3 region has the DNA TGTGCCAGCAGGGACAGGGGGCATTGGGATCCTGAAGCTTTCTTT. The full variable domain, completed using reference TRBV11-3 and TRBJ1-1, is EAGVVQSPRYKIIEKKQPVAFWCNPISGHNTLYWYLQNLGQGPELLIRYENEEAVDDSQLPKDRFSAERLKGVDSTLKIQPAELGDSAVYLCASRDRGHWDPEAFFGQGTRLTVV.

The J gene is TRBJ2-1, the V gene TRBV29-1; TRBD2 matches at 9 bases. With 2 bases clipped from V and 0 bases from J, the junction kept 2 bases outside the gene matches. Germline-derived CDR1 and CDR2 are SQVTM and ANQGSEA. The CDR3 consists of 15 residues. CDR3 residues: CSVEWREGSYNEQFF. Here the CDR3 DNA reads TGCAGCGTTGAATGGCGGGAGGGCTCCTACAATGAGCAGTTCTTC.

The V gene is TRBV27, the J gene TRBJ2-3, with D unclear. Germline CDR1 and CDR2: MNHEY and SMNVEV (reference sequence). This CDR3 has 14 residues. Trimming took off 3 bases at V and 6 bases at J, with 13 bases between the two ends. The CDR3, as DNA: TGTGCCAGCAGTTTTGGGCCAGGCGAGGATACGCAGTATTTT. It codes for CASSFGPGEDTQYF.

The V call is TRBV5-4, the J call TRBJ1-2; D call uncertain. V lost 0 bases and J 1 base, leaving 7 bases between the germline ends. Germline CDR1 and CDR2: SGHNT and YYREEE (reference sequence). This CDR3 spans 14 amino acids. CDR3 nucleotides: TGTGCCAGCAGCTTGGAAGCTATTAACTATGGCTACACCTTC. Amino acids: CASSLEAINYGYTF.